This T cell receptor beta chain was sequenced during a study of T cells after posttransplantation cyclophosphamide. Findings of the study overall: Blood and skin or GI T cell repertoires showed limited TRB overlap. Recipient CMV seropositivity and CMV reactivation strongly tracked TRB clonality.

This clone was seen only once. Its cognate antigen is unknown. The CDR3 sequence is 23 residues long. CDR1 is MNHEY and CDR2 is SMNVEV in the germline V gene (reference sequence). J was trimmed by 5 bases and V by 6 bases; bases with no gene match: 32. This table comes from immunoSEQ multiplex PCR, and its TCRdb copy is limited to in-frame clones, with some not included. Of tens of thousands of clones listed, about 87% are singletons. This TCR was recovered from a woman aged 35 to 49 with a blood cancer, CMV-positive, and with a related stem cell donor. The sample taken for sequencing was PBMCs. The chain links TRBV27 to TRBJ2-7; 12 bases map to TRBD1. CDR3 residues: CASRMDAPFTGQGASSLVDEQYF. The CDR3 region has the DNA TGTGCCAGCAGGATGGATGCGCCTTTCACGGGACAGGGGGCCTCTTCCCTGGTGGACGAGCAGTACTTC.